A selection of T cell receptor beta chains follows, all from one sample in a study of control samples from healthy donors and cancer patients. Repertoires were generated with immunoSEQ multiplex PCR, while TCRdb's copy carries only in-frame clones and drops some. This table holds 140,000 or so clones, about 91% found once. What was sequenced was blood. The receptors derive from a young man in good health. Each CDR3 is given with its conserved first and last residue. D genes are given only for firm matches. Some rows have no size entry. The others give once, few or many, or a class for an expanded clone.

J: TRBJ1-3
size: -
V: TRBV11-3
D: -
CDR3: CASSSRQGSGNTIYF
DNA: TGTGCCAGCAGCTCCCGCCAGGGATCTGGAAACACCATATATTTT

J: TRBJ2-3
size: -
V: TRBV2
D: -
CDR3: CASSEGGGTDTQYF
DNA: TGTGCCAGCAGTGAAGGAGGTGGGACAGATACGCAGTATTTT

J: TRBJ1-6
size: -
V: TRBV7-9
D: TRBD1
CDR3: CASSFMTGLGNSPLHF
DNA: TGTGCCAGCAGCTTCATGACAGGGTTAGGGAATTCACCCCTCCACTTT

J: TRBJ2-2
size: -
V: TRBV2
D: TRBD2
CDR3: CARGTSETGELFF
DNA: TGTGCCAGAGGGACTAGCGAAACCGGGGAGCTGTTTTTT

J: TRBJ1-5
size: -
V: TRBV28
D: TRBD1
CDR3: CASSPPHHRGRQPQHF
DNA: TGTGCCAGCAGTCCACCACACCACAGGGGGCGGCAGCCCCAGCATTTT

J: TRBJ2-2
size: -
V: TRBV28
D: TRBD1
CDR3: CASSLWSSGTGSGELFF
DNA: TGTGCCAGCAGTTTATGGTCGTCCGGGACAGGGTCCGGGGAGCTGTTTTTT

J: TRBJ1-2
size: -
V: TRBV30
D: TRBD1
CDR3: CAWSEGTGWHYGYTF
DNA: TGTGCCTGGAGTGAGGGGACAGGGTGGCACTATGGCTACACCTTC

J: TRBJ2-2
size: once
V: TRBV7-9
D: -
CDR3: CASSLIVAPGELFF
DNA: TGTGCCAGCAGCTTGATTGTTGCACCCGGGGAGCTGTTTTTT

J: TRBJ1-5
size: -
V: TRBV30
D: -
CDR3: CAWSGSSNQPQHF
DNA: TGTGCCTGGAGCGGCAGTAGCAATCAGCCCCAGCATTTT

J: TRBJ2-2
size: -
V: TRBV29-1
D: -
CDR3: CSVERETGELFF
DNA: TGCAGCGTTGAACGAGAAACCGGGGAGCTGTTTTTT

J: TRBJ2-7
size: -
V: TRBV27
D: TRBD1
CDR3: CASSPSGTGIAEQYF
DNA: TGTGCCAGCAGCCCATCCGGGACAGGGATAGCCGAGCAGTACTTC

J: TRBJ1-2
size: -
V: TRBV27
D: TRBD1
CDR3: CASSSRTGNYGYTF
DNA: TGTGCCAGCAGTTCGAGGACAGGGAACTATGGCTACACCTTC

J: TRBJ1-1
size: -
V: TRBV27
D: TRBD1
CDR3: CASSPDRANTEAFF
DNA: TGTGCCAGCAGTCCCGACAGGGCGAACACTGAAGCTTTCTTT

J: TRBJ2-1
size: -
V: TRBV19
D: -
CDR3: CASSIANGFGEQFF
DNA: TGTGCCAGTAGTATAGCGAACGGCTTTGGGGAGCAGTTCTTC

J: TRBJ1-2
size: -
V: TRBV6-1
D: -
CDR3: CASSEGDHYGYTF
DNA: TGTGCCAGCAGTGAGGGGGATCACTATGGCTACACCTTC